One and the same sample provided the 17 T cell receptor beta chains below, sequenced in a study of technical replicates of blood from a few donors. Using immunoSEQ multiplex PCR, the repertoire was profiled, and TCRdb retains in-frame clones only, with some absent. The sample lists 90,000 to 100,000 clones; 90% to 97% were seen once. Sequencing was performed on T cells isolated from PBMCs. All receptors come from a human donor in good health.

This chain joins TRBV27 and TRBJ1-1; a weak D match, TRBD1 (5 bases). Germline V gives CDR1 MNHEY, CDR2 SMNVEV (reference sequence). This CDR3 is built from 14 residues. Trimming stripped 2 bases from V and 1 base from J, with 8 bases between. CDR3 nucleotides: TGTGCCAGCAGTTTACAGGGTGGGAACACTGAAGCTTTCTTT. It translates to CASSLQGGNTEAFF.

This rearrangement joins TRBV28 to TRBJ1-5; D might be TRBD1 (6 bases). CDR1 and CDR2 (germline): MDHEN, SYDVKM. The V and J ends lost 5 bases and 0 bases respectively, with 8 bases between them. The CDR3 runs to 14 residues. As DNA, the CDR3 is TGTGCCAGCAGTGGCAGGGGTAGCAATCAGCCCCAGCATTTT. Encoded protein: CASSGRGSNQPQHF.

The chain couples TRBV7-6 to TRBJ2-3; D is uncertain. Germline assignment: CDR1 SGHVS and CDR2 FNYEAQ. Trimming cost V 5 bases and J 2 bases, with 11 bases left between them. The CDR3 totals 14 residues. In nucleotides, the CDR3 is TGTGCCAGCAGCCACTCTGTAAACACAGATACGCAGTATTTT. It translates to CASSHSVNTDTQYF.

The chain is built from TRBV27 and TRBJ2-7; 9 nucleotides agree with TRBD2. Germline CDR1 reads MNHEY; CDR2 reads SMNVEV (reference sequence). With V trimmed by 0 bases and J by 7 bases, 10 bases remained unmatched. This CDR3 contains 16 residues. The CDR3 DNA is TGTGCCAGCAGTTTATCTGCCAGCGGGGGGATACGAGAGCAGTACTTC. Its translation is CASSLSASGGIREQYF.

The V call is TRBV7-2, the J call TRBJ2-7; 8 nucleotides line up with TRBD2. Germline trimming cut 3 bases from V and 6 bases from J; bases unmatched to any gene: 7. CDR3 length: 14 amino acids. The germline CDR1 and CDR2 sequences are SGHTA and FQGNSA. The CDR3 sequence: CASSLSGGPLEQYF. The CDR3 coding sequence is TGTGCCAGCAGCTTGTCGGGAGGGCCCCTCGAGCAGTACTTC.

This chain links TRBV7-2 with TRBJ2-1; TRBD2 matches at 9 bases. After removal of 1 base from V and 6 bases from J, the junction contained 7 bases not matched to a gene. The length of the CDR3 is 16 residues. The germline gives CDR1 SGHTA, CDR2 FQGNSA. DNA for the CDR3: TGTGCCAGCAGCTTAGGTGGCGGGAGGGCGGGCAATGAGCAGTTCTTC. Translating it yields CASSLGGGRAGNEQFF.

The rearrangement joins TRBV29-1 to TRBJ2-7; 7 bases are shared with TRBD1. V shed 4 bases and J 1 base; nucleotides not matched to a gene: 10. Germline V gene sequence: CDR1 SQVTM, CDR2 ANQGSEA. This CDR3 spans 15 amino acids. Here the CDR3 DNA reads TGCAGCGTTGCCTTAGGAGGACAGGCATCCTACGAGCAGTACTTC. Translated, it gives CSVALGGQASYEQYF.

The chain employs TRBV27 and TRBJ2-1, with D possibly TRBD2 on 5 matching bases. Trimming left V 2 bases short and J 4 bases short, with 12 bases between. CDR3 length: 15 residues. The germline V gene encodes CDR1 MNHEY and CDR2 SMNVEV (reference sequence). For the CDR3, the DNA is TGTGCCAGCAGTTTACGGGGTGGCCTATACAATGAGCAGTTCTTC. Its translation is CASSLRGGLYNEQFF.

This chain uses TRBV29-1 with TRBJ1-1; 9 bases align to TRBD1. Trimming removed 7 bases from V and 3 bases from J; junction bases left unmatched: 15. CDR3 length equals 16 residues. CDR1 and CDR2 from the germline V gene are SQVTM and ANQGSEA. CDR3 bases: TGCAGCGCTTTGGATACAGGGGGCTTAGGGGACACTGAAGCTTTCTTT. Protein: CSALDTGGLGDTEAFF.

This sequence joins TRBV7-9 and TRBJ2-3, with a possible D match to TRBD2 (5 bases). V was clipped by 1 base and J by 1 base, with 9 bases between them. This CDR3 comprises 15 residues. Germline V gene sequence: CDR1 SEHNR, CDR2 FQNEAQ (reference sequence). The CDR3 sequence: CASSLERVRTDTQYF. The CDR3 DNA sequence: TGTGCCAGCAGCTTAGAGAGGGTTCGCACAGATACGCAGTATTTT.

This clone was found a few times. The chain employs TRBV5-4 and TRBJ1-5; TRBD1 aligns across 7 bases. Germline V gene lookup returns CDR1 SGHNT and CDR2 YYREEE (reference sequence). The CDR3 runs 15 residues. V shed 4 bases, J shed 6 bases, and the junction held 10 bases outside the gene matches. CDR3 in amino acids: CASSPGTGAVQPQHF. In nucleotides, the CDR3 is TGTGCCAGCAGCCCAGGAACAGGGGCAGTTCAGCCCCAGCATTTT.

The rearrangement joins TRBV5-1 to TRBJ2-2; 10 bases match TRBD2. The CDR3 is 16 amino acids. Germline values: CDR1 SGHRS, CDR2 YFSETQ. The trim removed 0 bases at V and 7 bases at J, leaving 6 bases unmatched. The CDR3 loop is CASSLVLAGDIGELFF. The CDR3 bases are TGCGCCAGCAGCTTGGTTCTAGCGGGAGATATCGGGGAGCTGTTTTTT.

The table lists this clone with a count of one. The J gene is TRBJ2-2, the V gene TRBV6-5; maybe TRBD2 (5 bases). The CDR3 sequence is 14 residues long. Trimming pared 2 bases from V and 6 bases from J, leaving 10 bases between. CDR1 MNHEY and CDR2 SVGAGI come from the germline V gene. CDR3 residues: CASSYVIGAGELFF. In DNA form, the CDR3 reads TGTGCCAGCAGTTACGTTATCGGGGCCGGGGAGCTGTTTTTT.

The chain carries TRBV14 and TRBJ2-3; possibly TRBD2 for D (5 bases). Trimming left V 0 bases short and J 1 base short, with 14 bases between. This CDR3 comprises 17 residues. Germline CDR1 and CDR2: SGHDN and FVKESK. CDR3 sequence (DNA): TGTGCCAGCAGCCAAGATTCGAGGGTAGGAGGCACAGATACGCAGTATTTT. Translation: CASSQDSRVGGTDTQYF.

V gene TRBV6-5 combines with J gene TRBJ1-3, with 9 nucleotides matching TRBD1. V dropped 5 bases and J dropped 8; count of bases not matched to a gene: 7. The CDR3 is 14 amino acids. In germline, CDR1 is MNHEY, CDR2 SVGAGI. The CDR3 DNA reads as TGTGCCAGCAGTATACGGGGACAGGGCGACACCATATATTTT. Encoded protein: CASSIRGQGDTIYF.

The rearrangement uses TRBV11-2 and TRBJ2-7; D unclear. The germline V and J ends were trimmed by 5 bases and 2 bases, with 13 bases remaining between them. The CDR3 consists of 14 residues. Germline V gene lookup returns CDR1 SGHAT and CDR2 FQNNGV. The CDR3: CASSLIASPYEQYF. The CDR3 nucleotides read TGTGCCAGCAGCCTAATAGCTTCCCCCTACGAGCAGTACTTC. The complete variable domain, with remaining parts taken from reference TRBV11-2 and TRBJ2-7, reads EAGVAQSPRYKIIEKRQSVAFWCNPISGHATLYWYQQILGQGPKLLIQFQNNGVVDDSQLPKDRFSAERLKGVDSTLKIQPAKLEDSAVYLCASSLIASPYEQYFGPGTRLTVT.

V is TRBV9 and J is TRBJ1-5; tentatively, D is TRBD1 (6 bases). The V gene lost 4 bases and the J gene lost 6 bases, with 17 bases spanning the gap. The CDR3 is made up of 15 amino acids. Germline V gives CDR1 SGDLS, CDR2 YYNGEE. CDR3 amino acids: CASSYGGGLRQPQHF. The CDR3 DNA reads TGTGCCAGCAGCTACGGGGGGGGGCTTCGTCAGCCCCAGCATTTT.